The clone carrying this TCR beta chain was recorded a few times. These data belong to a study of OX40 agonist ivuxolimab in advanced cancers. The table came from immunoSEQ multiplex PCR; TCRdb's copy has only in-frame clones and leaves some out. The table includes about 86,000 clones, around 85% detected once. Per the germline V gene, CDR1 is KGHSH and CDR2 is LQKENI. The V and J ends lost 6 bases and 2 bases respectively, with 12 bases between them. The CDR3 has 14 amino acids. Exclusion of a patient followed from autoimmune disease history or systemic immunosuppression. This chain links TRBV18 with TRBJ2-3, with D tentatively TRBD1 (6 bases). Sequences were derived from CD4+ or CD8+ T cells sorted from blood, sampled in a trial of the OX40 agonist ivuxolimab. This receptor was obtained from an adult with an advanced solid tumor such as melanoma, head and neck, liver or kidney cancer. CDR3 protein: CASSRDTDTDTQYF. The CDR3 DNA sequence: TGTGCCAGCTCCCGGGACACCGACACAGATACGCAGTATTTT.